This is a list of T cell receptor beta chains from one sample in a study of regulatory T cells in long-lasting Graves disease. In TCRdb, the multiplex PCR reads were re-called with MiXCR into one record per CDR3 protein. The profile shows roughly 420,000 distinct CDR3 sequences, approximately 14% of them singletons. The sample also formed part of further work on T cells in Graves' hyperthyroidism and ophthalmopathy.

Sequencing used peripheral blood mononuclear cells (PBMCs), obtained at new diagnosis, from a patient treated with antithyroid drugs. Receptors originate from a woman aged 45-65 years with Graves disease. CDR3s include the opening cysteine and the closing phenylalanine or tryptophan. Fields, in order: J gene, clone size, D gene, V gene, CDR3 DNA, CDR3 protein. A D gene is named only where the DNA matches it firmly. Clone size appears in some rows only: once, few, many, or a class for an expanded clone.

J gene: TRBJ1-1; clone size: many; D gene: NA; V gene: TRBV12-3/TRBV12-4; CDR3 DNA: TGTGCCAGCAGTTCACAGGGCTCCGGGGTTTCGAGCACTGAAGCTTTCTTT; CDR3 protein: CASSSQGSGVSSTEAFF
J gene: TRBJ2-1; clone size: many; D gene: TRBD2; V gene: TRBV10-3; CDR3 DNA: TGTGCCACCGTACCCAGGACTAGCGGGAGGGCCCGAAAGAAACAGAGCTCCTACAATGAGCAGTTCTTC; CDR3 protein: CATVPRTSGRARKKQSSYNEQFF
J gene: TRBJ1-2; clone size: many; D gene: TRBD1; V gene: TRBV15; CDR3 DNA: TGTGCCACCAGCAGAGATAGGGGACAGAACTATGGCTACACCTTC; CDR3 protein: CATSRDRGQNYGYTF
J gene: TRBJ2-5; clone size: few; D gene: TRBD1; V gene: TRBV5-4; CDR3 DNA: TGTGCCAGCAGCTTGGTAGGCTTGGGACAGGGCGGGGAGACCCAGTACTTC; CDR3 protein: CASSLVGLGQGGETQYF
J gene: TRBJ2-1; clone size: few; D gene: TRBD2; V gene: TRBV5-1; CDR3 DNA: TGCGCCAGCATCAAGCTGGGGACTAGCGGGAGTAATGAGCAGTTCTTC; CDR3 protein: CASIKLGTSGSNEQFF
J gene: TRBJ1-2; clone size: many; D gene: NA; V gene: TRBV6-1; CDR3 DNA: TGTGCCAGCAGTGCAACGGTACCTAACTATGGCTACACCTTC; CDR3 protein: CASSATVPNYGYTF
J gene: TRBJ2-7; clone size: many; D gene: TRBD1; V gene: TRBV13; CDR3 DNA: TGTGCCAGCAGCTTAGCGGTGATCACCGGGACAGGGGGCTACGAGCAGTACTTC; CDR3 protein: CASSLAVITGTGGYEQYF
J gene: TRBJ2-5; clone size: many; D gene: NA; V gene: TRBV7-6; CDR3 DNA: TGTGCCAGCAGCATCGGGACCGAAGAGACCCAGTACTTC; CDR3 protein: CASSIGTEETQYF
J gene: TRBJ2-5; clone size: few; D gene: TRBD2; V gene: TRBV5-5; CDR3 DNA: TGTGCCAGCAGCCAAGACGGGACTAGCGGGACGGAGACCCAGTACTTC; CDR3 protein: CASSQDGTSGTETQYF
J gene: TRBJ2-7; clone size: many; D gene: TRBD2; V gene: TRBV2; CDR3 DNA: TGTGCCAGCGGTAGGACTAGCGGGCCGACCTACGAGCAGTACTTC; CDR3 protein: CASGRTSGPTYEQYF
J gene: TRBJ2-1; clone size: many; D gene: TRBD2; V gene: TRBV6-1; CDR3 DNA: TGTGCCAGCAGAGGACTAGCGGGATTAGCCCCACACAATGAGCAGTTCTTC; CDR3 protein: CASRGLAGLAPHNEQFF
J gene: TRBJ1-5; clone size: many; D gene: TRBD1; V gene: TRBV6-2/TRBV6-3; CDR3 DNA: TGTGCCAGCAGTTACTCCACCGGGACAGGGTACCCTAATAGCAATCAGCCCCAGCATTTT; CDR3 protein: CASSYSTGTGYPNSNQPQHF
J gene: TRBJ2-7; clone size: many; D gene: NA; V gene: TRBV7-2; CDR3 DNA: TGTGCCAGCAGCCCGGATGGGGAGGTAGTCCTCTACGAGCAGTACTTC; CDR3 protein: CASSPDGEVVLYEQYF
J gene: TRBJ1-2; clone size: NA; D gene: NA; V gene: TRBV3-1; CDR3 DNA: TGTGCCAGCAGCCACACCGACACCCGTGGCTACACCTTC; CDR3 protein: CASSHTDTRGYTF
J gene: TRBJ1-1; clone size: many; D gene: NA; V gene: TRBV29-1; CDR3 DNA: TGCAGCGTTTCGGGAGGGTGGAACACTGAAGCTTTCTTT; CDR3 protein: CSVSGGWNTEAFF
J gene: TRBJ2-1; clone size: NA; D gene: TRBD2; V gene: TRBV6-2/TRBV6-3; CDR3 DNA: TGTGCCAGCAGGACTGCTGCCGGGACTAGCGGGAGGTACAATGAGCAGTTCTTC; CDR3 protein: CASRTAAGTSGRYNEQFF
J gene: TRBJ1-2; clone size: few; D gene: NA; V gene: TRBV6-5; CDR3 DNA: TGTGCCAGCAGTTATTCATACACCAACTATGGCTACACCTTC; CDR3 protein: CASSYSYTNYGYTF
J gene: TRBJ2-7; clone size: many; D gene: NA; V gene: TRBV6-5; CDR3 DNA: TGTGCCAGCAGTTACTCGTCTGCGCAGGGATCCTACGAGCAGTACTTC; CDR3 protein: CASSYSSAQGSYEQYF
J gene: TRBJ1-1; clone size: many; D gene: NA; V gene: TRBV3-1; CDR3 DNA: TGTGCCAGCAGCCATCCGGGGTTTGCGACTGAAGCTTTCTTT; CDR3 protein: CASSHPGFATEAFF
J gene: TRBJ1-1; clone size: NA; D gene: NA; V gene: TRBV10-3; CDR3 DNA: TGTGCCATCAGTGGACCCGGGGGCACTGAAGCTTTCTTT; CDR3 protein: CAISGPGGTEAFF
J gene: TRBJ2-3; clone size: many; D gene: NA; V gene: TRBV6-1; CDR3 DNA: TGTGCCAGTAGTACTAGACTCCGCACAGATACGCAGTATTTT; CDR3 protein: CASSTRLRTDTQYF
J gene: TRBJ2-1; clone size: few; D gene: TRBD2; V gene: TRBV7-3; CDR3 DNA: TGTGCCAGCAGCTTAATAGGTAGCGGGAGCTCCTACAATGAGCAGTTCTTC; CDR3 protein: CASSLIGSGSSYNEQFF
J gene: TRBJ2-1; clone size: many; D gene: NA; V gene: TRBV5-1; CDR3 DNA: TGCGCCAGCAGCTTGAGAAGTAGCGGAGGGACCTACAATGAGCAGTTCTTC; CDR3 protein: CASSLRSSGGTYNEQFF
J gene: TRBJ2-1; clone size: many; D gene: NA; V gene: TRBV28; CDR3 DNA: TGTGCCAGCAGTTCCCCCGGGACAAGGGGGGACAATGAGCAGTTCTTC; CDR3 protein: CASSSPGTRGDNEQFF
J gene: TRBJ2-1; clone size: many; D gene: NA; V gene: TRBV27; CDR3 DNA: TGTGCCAGCAGTTTATACGGGGCTACCTACAATGAGCAGTTCTTC; CDR3 protein: CASSLYGATYNEQFF
J gene: TRBJ2-3; clone size: few; D gene: TRBD2; V gene: TRBV10-1; CDR3 DNA: TGCGCCAGCAGTGAGTCGATCCCTAGCGGAAGCCGGGATACGCAGTATTTT; CDR3 protein: CASSESIPSGSRDTQYF
J gene: TRBJ2-1; clone size: few; D gene: NA; V gene: TRBV18; CDR3 DNA: TGTGCCAGCTCCCTTACAGCTGGCAGGGCTGTAGGGGATGAGCAGTTCTTC; CDR3 protein: CASSLTAGRAVGDEQFF